The rows below give T cell receptor beta chains drawn from one sample of a study of CD8 T cells in ankylosing spondylitis. TCRdb used MiXCR to reprocess the 5' RACE reads, holding one entry per CDR3 protein. The table has fewer than 650,000 distinct CDR3 sequences, over 9.5% seen once. The source material was blood, either unsorted or a sorted T cell fraction (not recorded which). Receptors originate from a male donor with ankylosing spondylitis. Both conserved end residues are part of each CDR3. A D gene is named only where the DNA matches it firmly. The size entry is marked missing in some rows and otherwise reads once, few, many or a size class.

CDR3aa	CDR3nt	len	d_gene	v_gene	abundance	j_gene
CASSLVTSRNNEQFF	TGTGCCAGCAGCTTAGTGACTAGCAGAAACAATGAGCAGTTCTTC	15	TRBD2	TRBV7-6	many	TRBJ2-1
CATRIGAAQETQYF	TGTGCCACCCGGATCGGGGCAGCCCAAGAGACCCAGTACTTC	14	NA	TRBV12-3/TRBV12-4	NA	TRBJ2-5
CASSLVAGQIDTQYF	TGTGCCAGCAGCTTAGTGGCAGGTCAGATAGATACGCAGTATTTT	15	NA	TRBV11-2	few	TRBJ2-3
CASSQGVGEDTQYF	TGTGCCAGCAGCCAAGGGGTGGGAGAGGATACGCAGTATTTT	14	NA	TRBV3-1	few	TRBJ2-3
CASSQRTGAGELFF	TGTGCCAGCAGCCAAAGGACGGGAGCAGGGGAGCTGTTTTTT	14	NA	TRBV4-2	few	TRBJ2-2
CASSWQGFYEQYF	TGTGCCAGCAGCTGGCAGGGATTCTACGAGCAGTACTTC	13	NA	TRBV5-6	many	TRBJ2-7
CASSLLYWDRNTEAFF	TGTGCCAGCAGCTTATTATATTGGGACAGGAACACTGAAGCTTTCTTT	16	TRBD1	TRBV12-3/TRBV12-4	NA	TRBJ1-1
CASSPNAVSTGMSMYTQYF	TGTGCCAGCAGCCCGAATGCGGTTTCGACAGGGATGTCAATGTATACGCAGTATTTT	19	TRBD1	TRBV5-6	many	TRBJ2-3
CASSKEGDGEQFF	TGTGCCAGTAGTAAGGAAGGGGACGGTGAGCAGTTCTTC	13	NA	TRBV19	NA	TRBJ2-1
CASSEFLGAGGRNEQFF	TGTGCCAGCAGTGAATTCCTTGGCGCGGGAGGGAGGAATGAGCAGTTCTTC	17	TRBD2	TRBV6-1	NA	TRBJ2-1
CASSVATGTSIPDTQYF	TGCGCCAGCAGCGTGGCTACCGGGACTAGCATTCCAGATACGCAGTATTTT	17	TRBD2	TRBV5-1	once	TRBJ2-3
CASSRQTKRQDNTEAFF	TGTGCCAGCAGTCGCCAAACCAAGCGACAGGATAACACTGAAGCTTTCTTT	17	NA	TRBV6-1	few	TRBJ1-1
CASSTSQGRNTEAFF	TGCGCCAGCAGCACTTCACAGGGGAGGAACACTGAAGCTTTCTTT	15	TRBD1	TRBV5-1	NA	TRBJ1-1
CASSLFTSGSFNEQFF	TGTGCCAGCAGTTTATTTACTAGCGGGAGTTTCAATGAGCAGTTCTTC	16	TRBD2	TRBV27	NA	TRBJ2-1
CATSDSSGQGETNNQPQHF	TGTGCCACCAGTGATTCGTCTGGACAGGGGGAGACCAACAATCAGCCCCAGCATTTT	19	TRBD1	TRBV24-1	NA	TRBJ1-5
CASSLLGATNEKLFF	TGTGCCAGCAGTTTATTGGGGGCAACTAATGAAAAACTGTTTTTT	15	NA	TRBV27	few	TRBJ1-4
CASSNNLNDEQYF	TGCGCCAGCAGTAACAACTTGAACGACGAGCAGTACTTC	13	NA	TRBV5-1	many	TRBJ2-7
CASSVGLAGGPDTQYF	TGTGCCAGCAGCGTAGGTCTAGCGGGAGGTCCAGATACGCAGTATTTT	16	TRBD2	TRBV9	NA	TRBJ2-3
CASSAGTGYEQYF	TGCGCCAGCAGCGCTGGGACAGGGTACGAGCAGTACTTC	13	TRBD1	TRBV5-1	few	TRBJ2-7
CASTGGVRTEAFF	TGTGCCAGCACCGGGGGCGTGAGGACTGAAGCTTTCTTT	13	NA	TRBV6-1	NA	TRBJ1-1
CASSGTSSGNEQFF	TGCGCCAGCAGTGGGACTAGCTCCGGCAATGAGCAGTTCTTC	14	TRBD2	TRBV5-1	few	TRBJ2-1
CSAPSSYEQYF	TGCAGTGCTCCCTCCTCCTACGAGCAGTACTTC	11	NA	TRBV20-1	NA	TRBJ2-7
CASSDNRAVKGTF	TGTGCCAGCAGTGATAACCGGGCCGTAAAAGGCACCTTC	13	NA	TRBV2	NA	TRBJ1-2
CASSLVGWREGNYGYTF	TGCGCCAGCAGCTTGGTGGGATGGCGAGAGGGAAACTATGGCTACACCTTC	17	NA	TRBV5-1	NA	TRBJ1-2
CASSKVGRTSYNEQFF	TGTGCCAGCAGCAAAGTGGGGAGGACCTCTTACAATGAGCAGTTCTTC	16	NA	TRBV7-2	NA	TRBJ2-1
CASSGGISYEQYF	TGCGCCAGCAGTGGGGGAATCTCCTACGAGCAGTACTTC	13	NA	TRBV5-1	NA	TRBJ2-7
CASSPGTGGLETQYF	TGTGCCAGCAGTCCGGGGACAGGGGGCCTAGAGACCCAGTACTTC	15	TRBD1	TRBV12-3/TRBV12-4	few	TRBJ2-5
CATSRYGTGGQPQHF	TGTGCCACCAGCAGGTACGGGACAGGGGGACAGCCCCAGCATTTT	15	TRBD1	TRBV15	few	TRBJ1-5
CASSRDSHRSEKLFF	TGTGCCAGCAGCCGGGACTCTCATCGAAGTGAAAAACTGTTTTTT	15	NA	TRBV3-1	many	TRBJ1-4
CATGRGTSYEQYF	TGTGCCACAGGCCGGGGGACTTCCTACGAGCAGTACTTC	13	NA	TRBV2	few	TRBJ2-7
CASSQEGVQFRKDSDTQYF	TGTGCCAGCAGCCAAGAGGGGGTTCAGTTTCGGAAAGACTCAGATACGCAGTATTTT	19	NA	TRBV3-1	few	TRBJ2-3
CATSSTGTLRSKDTQYF	TGTGCCACCAGCAGCACCGGGACTCTACGCTCCAAAGATACGCAGTATTTT	17	NA	TRBV15	few	TRBJ2-3
CASSYAGRDGYTF	TGTGCCAGCAGTTACGCAGGGAGGGATGGCTACACCTTC	13	NA	TRBV6-5	few	TRBJ1-2
CASKRLVSSYNEQFF	TGTGCCAGCAAGCGTTTAGTTAGCTCCTACAATGAGCAGTTCTTC	15	NA	TRBV4-2	few	TRBJ2-1
CAISESPRGTYNEQFF	TGTGCCATCAGTGAGTCCCCCAGAGGGACCTACAATGAGCAGTTCTTC	16	NA	TRBV10-3	NA	TRBJ2-1
CASRRGGLAGETQYF	TGTGCCAGCAGGAGGGGAGGACTAGCGGGGGAGACCCAGTACTTC	15	TRBD2	TRBV7-2	many	TRBJ2-5
CATSVLAGGEQFF	TGTGCCACCAGTGTACTAGCGGGAGGTGAGCAGTTCTTC	13	TRBD2	TRBV24-1	many	TRBJ2-1
CASSLVIGVSYEQYF	TGTGCCAGCAGTTTAGTCATCGGGGTCTCCTACGAGCAGTACTTC	15	NA	TRBV12-3/TRBV12-4	NA	TRBJ2-7
CSASQRPQSNEQFF	TGCAGTGCTAGTCAGCGCCCTCAAAGTAATGAGCAGTTCTTC	14	NA	TRBV20-1	many	TRBJ2-1
CASSVGTSYNEQFF	TGTGCCAGCAGCGTCGGGACTAGCTACAATGAGCAGTTCTTC	14	TRBD2	TRBV7-6	few	TRBJ2-1
CSARGPGSYEQYF	TGCAGTGCTAGAGGGCCAGGGTCGTACGAGCAGTACTTC	13	NA	TRBV20-1	NA	TRBJ2-7
CASSQAYGGRKAFF	TGTGCCAGCAGCCAAGCTTATGGAGGGAGGAAAGCTTTCTTT	14	NA	TRBV3-1	NA	TRBJ1-1
CASSSRTGVPYEQYF	TGCGCCAGCAGCTCCCGGACAGGGGTCCCCTACGAGCAGTACTTC	15	TRBD1	TRBV5-1	NA	TRBJ2-7
CASSSMTGGDQETQYF	TGCGCCAGCAGCTCAATGACAGGGGGGGACCAAGAGACCCAGTACTTC	16	TRBD1	TRBV5-1	few	TRBJ2-5